Detailed here is one T cell receptor (beta chain). Its antigen is not known. These data belong to a study of T cells in narcolepsy. As for the study in general: Patients with NT1 or NT2 and healthy control donors were enrolled.

This CDR3 has 19 amino acids. The protocol was immunoSEQ multiplex PCR, while the TCRdb copy is restricted to in-frame clones and leaves out a portion. This sample carries some 30,000 clones, around 83% of them seen once, and the ten largest clones take 0.5% to 0.85%. General observations from the study: Some memory CD4+ repertoires had no autoreactive clone sequences. Autoreactive HCRT-specific and TRIB2-specific clonotypes were marked in same-patient CSF-versus-blood CD4+ comparisons. Reportedly, autoreactive clonotypes were serially detected in patients' blood but not controls'.

V and J are TRBV21-1 and TRBJ1-1; the table names TRBD1, a call not compared with the DNA. TRBV21-1 is deemed a pseudogene. The sample consisted of memory (CD45RA-) CD4+ T cells from blood. The clonotype comes from a human donor in good health. CDR3: CASSKPTGTGGAVNTEAFF. Written as DNA, the CDR3 is TGTGCCAGCAGCAAACCGACGGGGACAGGGGGCGCAGTCAACACTGAAGCTTTCTTT.